The present T cell receptor beta chain was sequenced within a study of blood T cells in healthy people across ages. This clonotype was counted ten times or more. What it binds is unknown. A second PCR, run for 7 to 11 cycles, used a sample-barcoded 5' primer plus a J-beta primer mix. TCRdb analysed the 5' RACE reads with MiXCR anew, one entry per CDR3 protein. The sample lists about 930,000 distinct CDR3 sequences, almost 30% occurring once. Findings and caveats of the study: There was a strong correlation between TCR beta diversity and naive T cell percentage.

CDR3 length: 13 amino acids. Germline V lookup: CDR1 MDHEN, CDR2 SYDVKM. The V segment lost 6 bases and the J segment 3 bases; nucleotides outside the gene matches: 2. The same sample was also used in a study of T cells of mothers and their children. That publication notes: All donors were healthy and Caucasian; they were a few mothers and their six children. Across the analysis, no persistent microchimeric T cell clones were detected.

The rearrangement links TRBV28 to TRBJ2-5; TRBD2 agrees at 9 bases. The TCR originated in a woman between 40 and 55 years old in good health. Sequenced sample: blood. The CDR3 DNA reads as TGTGCCAGCAGCCGACTAGCGGAAGAGACCCAGTACTTC. Its protein product is CASSRLAEETQYF. Full variable domain (missing parts from reference TRBV28 and TRBJ2-5): DVKVTQSSRYLVKRTGEKVFLECVQDMDHENMFWYRQDPGLGLRLIYFSYDVKMKEKGDIPEGYSVSREKKERFSLILESASTNQTSMYLCASSRLAEETQYFGPGTRLLVL.